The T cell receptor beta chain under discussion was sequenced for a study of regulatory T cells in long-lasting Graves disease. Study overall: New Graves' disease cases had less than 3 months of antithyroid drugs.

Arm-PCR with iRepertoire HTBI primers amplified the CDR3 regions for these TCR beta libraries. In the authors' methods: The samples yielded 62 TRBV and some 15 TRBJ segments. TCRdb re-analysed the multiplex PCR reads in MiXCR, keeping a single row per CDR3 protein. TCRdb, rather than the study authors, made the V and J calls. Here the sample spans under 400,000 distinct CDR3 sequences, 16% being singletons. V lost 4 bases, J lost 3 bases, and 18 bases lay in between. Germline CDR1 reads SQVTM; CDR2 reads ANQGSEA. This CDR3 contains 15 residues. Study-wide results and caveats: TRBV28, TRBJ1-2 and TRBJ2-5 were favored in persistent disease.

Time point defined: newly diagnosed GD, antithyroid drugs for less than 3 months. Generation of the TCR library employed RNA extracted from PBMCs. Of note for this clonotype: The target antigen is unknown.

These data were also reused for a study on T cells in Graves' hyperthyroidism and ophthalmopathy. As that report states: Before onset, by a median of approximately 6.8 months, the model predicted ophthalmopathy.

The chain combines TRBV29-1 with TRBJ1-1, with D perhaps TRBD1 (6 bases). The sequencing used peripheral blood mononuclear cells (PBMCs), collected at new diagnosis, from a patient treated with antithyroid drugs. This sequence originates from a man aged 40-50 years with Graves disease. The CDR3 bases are TGCAGCGTTGTGGGTGTGGGGGGCCCGGACACTGAAGCTTTCTTT. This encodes CSVVGVGGPDTEAFF.